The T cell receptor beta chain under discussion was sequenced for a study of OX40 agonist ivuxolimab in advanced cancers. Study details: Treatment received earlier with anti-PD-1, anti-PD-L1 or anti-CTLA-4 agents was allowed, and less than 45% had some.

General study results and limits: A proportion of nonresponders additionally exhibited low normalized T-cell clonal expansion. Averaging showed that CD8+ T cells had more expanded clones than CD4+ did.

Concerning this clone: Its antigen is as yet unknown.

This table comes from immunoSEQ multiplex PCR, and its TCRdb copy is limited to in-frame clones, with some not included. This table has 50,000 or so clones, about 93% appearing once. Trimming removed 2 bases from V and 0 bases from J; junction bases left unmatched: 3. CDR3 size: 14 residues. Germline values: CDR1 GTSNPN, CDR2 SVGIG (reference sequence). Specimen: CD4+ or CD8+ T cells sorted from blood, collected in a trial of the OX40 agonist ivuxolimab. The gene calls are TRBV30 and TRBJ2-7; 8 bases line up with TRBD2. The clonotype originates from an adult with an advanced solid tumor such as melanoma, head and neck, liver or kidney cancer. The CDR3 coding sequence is TGTGCCTGGAGTATAGGACTAGCCTCCTACGAGCAGTACTTC. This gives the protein CAWSIGLASYEQYF.